The 4 T cell receptor beta chains below all came from one sample that was sequenced in a study of blood T cell repertoires in COVID-19. Only in-frame clones appear in the TCRdb table, and some are missing; sequencing was by immunoSEQ multiplex PCR. The data hold 270,000 or so clones, with approximately 89% observed a single time. What was sequenced was PBMCs or T cells enriched from blood (not recorded which). These receptors all come from a young woman who had recovered from COVID-19.

CDR3: CSASEQYF. CDR3 nucleotides: TGCAGTGCCAGCGAGCAGTACTTC. J is TRBJ2-7 and V is TRBV20-1; D ambiguous. V was trimmed by 6 bases and J by 6 bases, leaving 3 bases between them. From germline, CDR1 is DFQATT and CDR2 SNEGSKA (reference sequence). The CDR3 contains 8 residues.

The rearrangement joins TRBV28 to TRBJ2-3, with D tentatively TRBD2 (5 bases). Per the germline V gene, CDR1 is MDHEN and CDR2 is SYDVKM. CDR3 length equals 13 residues. Trimming left V 8 bases short and J 0 bases short, with 9 bases between. The CDR3 DNA reads TGTGCCAGCGGAGGATCTAGCACAGATACGCAGTATTTT. This sequence encodes CASGGSSTDTQYF.

This clone was detected once. V gene TRBV19 combines with J gene TRBJ1-4, with D perhaps matching TRBD1 (5 bases). CDR3 length: 14 amino acids. The V end was cut by 7 bases, the J end by 5 bases, with 14 bases between. Looked up from germline, CDR1 is LNHDA and CDR2 is SQIVND (reference sequence). The CDR3 spells CASKRAQDNEKLFF. The CDR3 nucleotides are TGTGCCAGTAAAAGGGCACAGGACAATGAAAAACTGTTTTTT.

The CDR3 here is CASSQGPRGNQPQHF. In DNA, the CDR3 is TGTGCCAGCAGCCAAGGGCCCAGGGGCAATCAGCCCCAGCATTTT. This chain links TRBV28 with TRBJ1-5, with D possibly being TRBD1 (5 bases). The CDR3 spans 15 residues. Per the germline V gene, CDR1 is MDHEN and CDR2 is SYDVKM. Trimming left V 6 bases short and J 2 bases short, with 14 bases between.